This is a list of T cell receptor beta chains from one sample in a study of somatic mutations in cytotoxic T cells in rheumatoid arthritis. Data came from immunoSEQ multiplex PCR; TCRdb stores just in-frame clones and leaves some out. The sample shows about 27,000 clones, 70% to 85% of them seen only once. Specimen: CD8+ T cells sorted from blood. These TCRs come from a woman under 30 in good health. Each CDR3 is given with its conserved first and last residue. Each record gives: D gene, CDR3 length, J gene, clone size, V gene, CDR3 DNA, CDR3 protein. The D gene is left open where the match is weak. Clone size is not always given. Where it is, it says once, few, many or a class for expanded clones.

D: .; length: 13; J: TRBJ2-3; size: once; V: TRBV7-9; DNA: TGTGCCAGCAGCTTAGTGGGGATGGATACGCAGTATTTT; CDR3: CASSLVGMDTQYF
D: TRBD2; length: 17; J: TRBJ2-1; size: .; V: TRBV4-1; DNA: TGCGCCAGCAGCCACGCTCCCGACGGCGGGAGAAGCAATGAGCAGTTCTTC; CDR3: CASSHAPDGGRSNEQFF
D: TRBD1; length: 17; J: TRBJ2-3; size: .; V: TRBV5-6; DNA: TGTGCCAGCAGCCCGGGGACAGACTTATCTAGCACAGATACGCAGTATTTT; CDR3: CASSPGTDLSSTDTQYF
D: .; length: 15; J: TRBJ1-2; size: few; V: TRBV28; DNA: TGTGCCAGCAGTTTACCCCGCAGGGTGGACTATGGCTACACCTTC; CDR3: CASSLPRRVDYGYTF
D: .; length: 14; J: TRBJ2-1; size: .; V: TRBV14; DNA: TGTGCCAGCAGCTTTAGAAGCTCCTACAATGAGCAGTTCTTC; CDR3: CASSFRSSYNEQFF
D: .; length: 15; J: TRBJ1-4; size: once; V: TRBV28; DNA: TGTGCCAGCAGACTTGACAGCGCAACTAATGAAAAACTGTTTTTT; CDR3: CASRLDSATNEKLFF
D: .; length: 14; J: TRBJ2-3; size: .; V: TRBV6-5; DNA: TGTGCCAGCAGTTACGGGGGCCGCACAGATACGCAGTATTTT; CDR3: CASSYGGRTDTQYF
D: .; length: 15; J: TRBJ1-5; size: .; V: TRBV28; DNA: TGTGCCAGCAGTTTCACGGCAGGGTCCAATCAGCCCCAGCATTTT; CDR3: CASSFTAGSNQPQHF
D: TRBD2; length: 16; J: TRBJ2-3; size: .; V: TRBV7-6; DNA: TGTGCCAGCAGCTTGGGGGCGGGAGGGCCCGGAGATACGCAGTATTTT; CDR3: CASSLGAGGPGDTQYF
D: .; length: 13; J: TRBJ1-1; size: .; V: TRBV4-1; DNA: TGCGCCAGCAGCCAGGGGGTGAACACTGAAGCTTTCTTT; CDR3: CASSQGVNTEAFF
D: .; length: 15; J: TRBJ1-5; size: .; V: TRBV15; DNA: TGTGCCACCAGCGGGCGTTTGGGAGTTAGTCAGCCCCAGCATTTT; CDR3: CATSGRLGVSQPQHF
D: .; length: 14; J: TRBJ1-5; size: few; V: TRBV19; DNA: TGTGCCAGTAGTATCTGGGACGTAAATCAGCCCCAGCATTTT; CDR3: CASSIWDVNQPQHF
D: TRBD2; length: 14; J: TRBJ2-7; size: .; V: TRBV27; DNA: TGTGCCAGCAGTAGGAGACTAGCGGGAGACGAGCAGTACTTC; CDR3: CASSRRLAGDEQYF
D: .; length: 14; J: TRBJ1-2; size: .; V: TRBV27; DNA: TGTGCCAGCAGTCCCGGACAGAGCCGGTATGGCTACACCTTC; CDR3: CASSPGQSRYGYTF
D: .; length: 13; J: TRBJ2-5; size: once; V: TRBV27; DNA: TGTGCCAGTTCCGGCCTTGGGAAAGAGACCCAGTACTTC; CDR3: CASSGLGKETQYF
D: TRBD2; length: 16; J: TRBJ2-1; size: .; V: TRBV4-1; DNA: TGCGCCAGCAGCCAAGCCCGGGCGGGGGGTAACAATGAGCAGTTCTTC; CDR3: CASSQARAGGNNEQFF
D: TRBD2; length: 15; J: TRBJ2-7; size: .; V: TRBV5-1; DNA: TGCGCCAGCAGCTTGTACGGGACTAGCGGCTACGAGCAGTACTTC; CDR3: CASSLYGTSGYEQYF
D: .; length: 14; J: TRBJ2-2; size: .; V: TRBV30; DNA: TGTGCCTGGACCAAGGGGAGAGGGGCCGGGGAGCTGTTTTTT; CDR3: CAWTKGRGAGELFF
D: .; length: 14; J: TRBJ2-1; size: .; V: TRBV6-5; DNA: TGTGCCAGCAGTTACGAAAGGGGGATAAATGAGCAGTTCTTC; CDR3: CASSYERGINEQFF
D: TRBD1; length: 19; J: TRBJ2-3; size: .; V: TRBV30; DNA: TGTGCCTGGAGTGTAGGGCGACAGGGGGCGTTTTGGGGCACAGATACGCAGTATTTT; CDR3: CAWSVGRQGAFWGTDTQYF
D: .; length: 15; J: TRBJ1-3; size: .; V: TRBV28; DNA: TGTGCCAGCAGCTCCGGGACATCTTCTGGAAACACCATATATTTT; CDR3: CASSSGTSSGNTIYF
D: TRBD2; length: 16; J: TRBJ2-2; size: .; V: TRBV4-1; DNA: TGCGCCAGCAGCTTTAGCGGGAGCCCCAACACCGGGGAGCTGTTTTTT; CDR3: CASSFSGSPNTGELFF
D: .; length: 13; J: TRBJ2-7; size: few; V: TRBV5-6; DNA: TGTGCCAGCAGCTTGGGCAGGTCTTACGAGCAGTACTTC; CDR3: CASSLGRSYEQYF
D: TRBD2; length: 16; J: TRBJ2-5; size: .; V: TRBV4-1; DNA: TGCGCCAGCAGCCAAGAGGGGCTAGCGGGGATGGAGACCCAGTACTTC; CDR3: CASSQEGLAGMETQYF
D: TRBD1; length: 16; J: TRBJ1-6; size: .; V: TRBV28; DNA: TGTGCCAGCAGTTGGACAGGGGGCGCCTATAATTCACCCCTCCACTTT; CDR3: CASSWTGGAYNSPLHF
D: .; length: 14; J: TRBJ2-1; size: .; V: TRBV28; DNA: TGTGCCAGCAGTCCGGACGCCTCCTACAATGAGCAGTTCTTC; CDR3: CASSPDASYNEQFF
D: .; length: 14; J: TRBJ1-1; size: few; V: TRBV27; DNA: TGTGCCAGCAGCGTTGGACTTCCGAACACTGAAGCTTTCTTT; CDR3: CASSVGLPNTEAFF
D: .; length: 16; J: TRBJ1-1; size: once; V: TRBV5-1; DNA: TGCGCCAGCAGCTTCCGGGCCCTCGCCGGGGACACTGAAGCTTTCTTT; CDR3: CASSFRALAGDTEAFF
D: TRBD1; length: 15; J: TRBJ2-2; size: .; V: TRBV13; DNA: TGTGCCAGCAGCGTACAGGGGATTGGGACCGGGGAGCTGTTTTTT; CDR3: CASSVQGIGTGELFF
D: TRBD1; length: 16; J: TRBJ1-5; size: .; V: TRBV7-9; DNA: TGTGCCAGCAGCTTAGGGACAGGGGCCGGTAATCAGCCCCAGCATTTT; CDR3: CASSLGTGAGNQPQHF
D: TRBD1; length: 16; J: TRBJ2-2; size: .; V: TRBV19; DNA: TGTGCCAGTAACTCCGGTATGGGGACAGGGATCGGGGAGCTGTTTTTT; CDR3: CASNSGMGTGIGELFF
D: .; length: 15; J: TRBJ1-3; size: .; V: TRBV9; DNA: TGTGCCAGCAGCGTAGATGGGTCTATTGGAAACACCATATATTTT; CDR3: CASSVDGSIGNTIYF
D: TRBD1; length: 16; J: TRBJ2-5; size: .; V: TRBV28; DNA: TGTGCCAGCAGTTTATGGGACAGGGAGATTCTAGAGACCCAGTACTTC; CDR3: CASSLWDREILETQYF
D: .; length: 12; J: TRBJ2-1; size: .; V: TRBV10-3; DNA: TGTGCCATCAGGCCAGGGTCCGATGAGCAGTTCTTC; CDR3: CAIRPGSDEQFF
D: .; length: 14; J: TRBJ2-7; size: few; V: TRBV6-1; DNA: TGTGCCAGCAGTGAAGCGGCAGGTCCCTACGAGCAGTACTTC; CDR3: CASSEAAGPYEQYF
D: TRBD2; length: 14; J: TRBJ2-7; size: .; V: TRBV27; DNA: TGTGCCAGCAGCCCTAGCGGGAGCGTTCACGAGCAGTACTTC; CDR3: CASSPSGSVHEQYF
D: .; length: 13; J: TRBJ2-7; size: once; V: TRBV7-8; DNA: TGTGCCAGCAGGGGGGACGGGACCTACGAGCAGTACTTC; CDR3: CASRGDGTYEQYF
D: .; length: 15; J: TRBJ1-3; size: .; V: TRBV15; DNA: TGTGCCACCAGCAGAGATTACGGCTCTGGAAACACCATATATTTT; CDR3: CATSRDYGSGNTIYF
D: TRBD2; length: 15; J: TRBJ2-1; size: .; V: TRBV11-2; DNA: TGTGCCAGCAGCTTACCGGGACTAGCTTCATCTGAGCAGTTCTTC; CDR3: CASSLPGLASSEQFF
D: TRBD1; length: 14; J: TRBJ2-7; size: .; V: TRBV28; DNA: TGTGCCAGCAGTCCGACAGGGACAAAGTCCGAGCAGTACTTC; CDR3: CASSPTGTKSEQYF
D: TRBD1; length: 16; J: TRBJ1-1; size: .; V: TRBV5-1; DNA: TGCGCCAGCACTCTCGACAGGGGGTGGTCGGCCACTGAAGCTTTCTTT; CDR3: CASTLDRGWSATEAFF
D: .; length: 12; J: TRBJ1-1; size: .; V: TRBV5-6; DNA: TGTGCCAGCAGCTTGCTGGGCACTGAAGCTTTCTTT; CDR3: CASSLLGTEAFF
D: .; length: 16; J: TRBJ2-7; size: .; V: TRBV4-2; DNA: TGTGCCAGCAGCCCCCCAGGGGCTAGCGTAGACTACGAGCAGTACTTC; CDR3: CASSPPGASVDYEQYF
D: .; length: 13; J: TRBJ2-5; size: once; V: TRBV5-6; DNA: TGTGCCAGCAGCTTCTGGGTAGGAGAGACCCAGTACTTC; CDR3: CASSFWVGETQYF
D: .; length: 14; J: TRBJ2-4; size: .; V: TRBV5-4; DNA: TGTGCCAGCAGCAACCGGGGGACCAAAAACATTCAGTACTTC; CDR3: CASSNRGTKNIQYF
D: .; length: 20; J: TRBJ2-1; size: .; V: TRBV7-8; DNA: TGTGCCAGCCCGCCCCAGGGACGCCCAGGGATCCAGGGATACACTGATGAGCAGTTCTTC; CDR3: CASPPQGRPGIQGYTDEQFF
D: TRBD1; length: 14; J: TRBJ1-1; size: .; V: TRBV5-4; DNA: TGTGCCAGCAGCTTACGAGGGGGCGAGAATCGGGCTTTCTTT; CDR3: CASSLRGGENRAFF
D: .; length: 15; J: TRBJ2-1; size: few; V: TRBV28; DNA: TGTGCCAGCAGTCTCCTGATTACGGGACTCAATGAGCAGTTCTTC; CDR3: CASSLLITGLNEQFF
D: .; length: 11; J: TRBJ2-2; size: .; V: TRBV27; DNA: TGTGCCAGCAAGGGCACCGGGGAGCTGTTTTTT; CDR3: CASKGTGELFF